This TCR beta chain was sequenced during a study of cytomegalovirus exposure and HLA in healthy donors. The germline CDR1 and CDR2 sequences are MNHEY and SVGAGI. The CDR3 is made up of 14 amino acids. The V segment lost 2 bases and the J segment 6 bases; nucleotides outside the gene matches: 4. This PCR relied on a set of 60 Vbeta primers and 13 Jbeta primers. The assay was immunoSEQ multiplex PCR, and TCRdb's table has in-frame clones only and misses some. The sample carries roughly 150,000 clones, 75% to 90% recorded once. The chain has TRBV6-5 and TRBJ2-7; 10 bases match TRBD2. The specimen sequenced was PBMCs. This clonotype was obtained from a female donor in good health and CMV-seronegative. The CDR3 nucleotides read TGTGCCAGCAGTTACAAGCGGGAGGGCCCCGAGCAGTACTTC. Residues: CASSYKREGPEQYF.